The clone carrying this T cell receptor beta chain showed up just a few times. Its target is not known. The sample comes from a study of CD8 T cells in ankylosing spondylitis. Study-wide points: A TCR beta motif made of 7 to 9 highly homologous variants seemed typical of ankylosing spondylitis blood. Matched ankylosing spondylitis synovial fluid reportedly showed significant enrichment of disease-linked clones.

Quantitative 5'-RACE was performed with molecular barcodes, and it yielded the TCR beta libraries. TCRdb passed the 5' RACE reads through MiXCR, listing each CDR3 protein once. The sample consists of 25,000 to 35,000 distinct CDR3 sequences, approximately 15% of them appearing once. This CDR3 spans 12 amino acids. The germline V gene encodes CDR1 MDHEN and CDR2 SYDVKM. Trimming removed 2 bases at V and 15 bases at J, with 14 bases between. The sequence came from a male donor with ankylosing spondylitis or in good health (not recorded which). Sequencing was carried out using blood. The chain carries TRBV28 and TRBJ2-1, with a possible D match to TRBD1 (6 bases). This CDR3 reads CASSLTTGSPFF. The CDR3 DNA is TGTGCCAGCAGTTTAACTACAGGGAGCCCGTTCTTC.